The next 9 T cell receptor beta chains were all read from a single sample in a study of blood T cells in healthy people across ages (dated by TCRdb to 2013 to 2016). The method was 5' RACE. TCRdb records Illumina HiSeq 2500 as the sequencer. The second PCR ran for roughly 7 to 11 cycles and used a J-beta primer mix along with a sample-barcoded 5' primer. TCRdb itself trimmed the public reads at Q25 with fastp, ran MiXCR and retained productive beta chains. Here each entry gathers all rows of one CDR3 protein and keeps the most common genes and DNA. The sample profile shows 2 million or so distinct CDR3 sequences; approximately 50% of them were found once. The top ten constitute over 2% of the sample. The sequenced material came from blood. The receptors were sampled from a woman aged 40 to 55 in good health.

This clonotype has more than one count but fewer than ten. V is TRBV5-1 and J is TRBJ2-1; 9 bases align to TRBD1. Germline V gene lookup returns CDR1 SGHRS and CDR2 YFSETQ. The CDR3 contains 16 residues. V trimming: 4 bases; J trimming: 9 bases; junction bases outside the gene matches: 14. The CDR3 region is CASSPARGQGRGEQFF. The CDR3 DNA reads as TGCGCCAGCAGCCCCGCCAGGGGACAGGGACGAGGTGAGCAGTTCTTC.

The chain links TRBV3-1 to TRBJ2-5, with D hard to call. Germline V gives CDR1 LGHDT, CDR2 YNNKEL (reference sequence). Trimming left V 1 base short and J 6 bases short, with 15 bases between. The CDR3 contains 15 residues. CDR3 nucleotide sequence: TGTGCCAGCAGCCAAGGGTTACGGGCGCCGAAGACCCAGTACTTC. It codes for CASSQGLRAPKTQYF.

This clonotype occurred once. CDR3 sequence: CASSLDRVLAFF. The DNA of the CDR3 is TGTGCCAGCAGCTTAGATAGAGTTTTAGCTTTCTTT. This chain links TRBV7-2 with TRBJ1-1; D uncertain. The germline V gene encodes CDR1 SGHTA and CDR2 FQGNSA. The CDR3 is 12 residues long. With 1 base removed from V and 10 bases from J, the gap between germline ends came to 10 bases.

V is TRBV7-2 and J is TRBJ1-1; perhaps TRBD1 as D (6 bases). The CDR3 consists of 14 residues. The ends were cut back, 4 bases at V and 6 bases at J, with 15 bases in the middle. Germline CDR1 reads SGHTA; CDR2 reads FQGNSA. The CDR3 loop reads CASSSWGGASEAFF. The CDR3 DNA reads TGTGCCAGCAGCTCGTGGGGGGGGGCCTCTGAAGCTTTCTTT.

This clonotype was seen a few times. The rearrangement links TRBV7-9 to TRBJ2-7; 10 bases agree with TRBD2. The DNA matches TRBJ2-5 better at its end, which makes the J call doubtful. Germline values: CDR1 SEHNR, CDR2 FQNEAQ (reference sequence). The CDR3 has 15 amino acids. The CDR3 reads CASEHLAGVGETQYF. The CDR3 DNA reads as TGTGCCAGCGAACACCTAGCGGGGGTCGGGGAGACCCAGTACTTC.

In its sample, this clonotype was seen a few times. The CDR3 protein is CATSGVQGTQETQYF. The CDR3 region has the DNA TGTGCCACCAGTGGCGTACAGGGGACCCAAGAGACCCAGTACTTC. J is TRBJ2-5 and V is TRBV24-1; the match to TRBD1 covers 7 bases. From germline, CDR1 is KGHDR and CDR2 SFDVKD. The CDR3 consists of 15 residues. The J segment lost 1 base and the V segment lost 5 bases, leaving 6 bases of the junction unmatched.

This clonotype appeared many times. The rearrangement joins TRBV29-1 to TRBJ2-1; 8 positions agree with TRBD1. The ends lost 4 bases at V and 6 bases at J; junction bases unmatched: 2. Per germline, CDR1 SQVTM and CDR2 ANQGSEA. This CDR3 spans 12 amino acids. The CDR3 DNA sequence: TGCAGCGTTGTGACAGGGGTCAATGAGCAGTTCTTC. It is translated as CSVVTGVNEQFF.

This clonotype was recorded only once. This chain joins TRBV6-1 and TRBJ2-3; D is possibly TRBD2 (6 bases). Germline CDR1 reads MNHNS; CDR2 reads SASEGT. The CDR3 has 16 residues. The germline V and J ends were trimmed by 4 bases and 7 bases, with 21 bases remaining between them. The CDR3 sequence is CASSALGGARLNTQYF. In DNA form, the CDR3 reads TGTGCCAGCAGTGCCCTCGGAGGGGCGAGACTAAATACGCAGTATTTT.

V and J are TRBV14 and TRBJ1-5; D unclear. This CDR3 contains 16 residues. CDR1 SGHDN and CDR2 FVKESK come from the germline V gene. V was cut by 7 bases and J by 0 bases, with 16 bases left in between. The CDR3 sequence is CASNQSSGPSNQPQHF. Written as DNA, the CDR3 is TGTGCCAGCAACCAGTCGTCCGGCCCTAGCAATCAGCCCCAGCATTTT.